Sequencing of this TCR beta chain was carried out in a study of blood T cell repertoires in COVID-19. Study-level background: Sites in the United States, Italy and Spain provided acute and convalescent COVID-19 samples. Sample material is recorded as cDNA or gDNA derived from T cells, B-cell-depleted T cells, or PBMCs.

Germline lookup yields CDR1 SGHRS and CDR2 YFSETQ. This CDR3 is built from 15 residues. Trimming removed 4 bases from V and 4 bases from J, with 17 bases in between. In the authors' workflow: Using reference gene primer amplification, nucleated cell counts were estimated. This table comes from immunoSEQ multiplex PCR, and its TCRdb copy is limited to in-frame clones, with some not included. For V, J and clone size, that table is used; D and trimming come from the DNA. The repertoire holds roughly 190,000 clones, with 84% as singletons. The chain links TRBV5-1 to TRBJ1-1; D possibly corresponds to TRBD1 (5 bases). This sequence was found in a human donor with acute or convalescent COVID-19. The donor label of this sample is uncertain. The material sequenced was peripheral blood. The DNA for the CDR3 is TGCGCCAGCAGCCTGGATGGGGCAAAAGGCACTGAAGCTTTCTTT. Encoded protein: CASSLDGAKGTEAFF.